This paragraph covers one T cell receptor beta chain sequence. This record belongs to a study of control samples from healthy donors and cancer patients. There are 14 residues in the CDR3. Germline V gene sequence: CDR1 SGHRS, CDR2 YFSETQ. Losses at the gene ends were 4 bases for V and 6 bases for J; bases not matched to a gene: 8. TCRdb keeps only in-frame clones here, not all; method: immunoSEQ multiplex PCR. There are about 98,000 clones in the sample; about 91% occur only once, and 2.5% lies in the top ten. The origin of this receptor is a woman under 30 in good health. The sample was blood. This rearrangement joins TRBV5-1 to TRBJ2-3; TRBD2 aligns across 7 bases. CDR3 amino acids: CASSPAAGSDTQYF. In DNA, the CDR3 is TGCGCCAGCAGCCCCGCAGCGGGATCTGATACGCAGTATTTT.